This TCR beta chain was captured by sequencing in a study of T-cell reconstitution after alpha-beta-depleted transplantation in children. Study outcomes and limitations: The authors attributed T-cell counts and diversity one year after transplant mostly to newly produced T cells. For some patients, TCRbeta diversity was high at day 60 because of recipient T cells and thymic progenitors that survived.

The germline CDR1 and CDR2 sequences are SGHRS and YFSETQ. The ends were cut back, 0 bases at V and 1 base at J, with 7 bases in the middle. This CDR3 region has 14 residues. Unique molecular identifiers were built into the TCRbeta library. TCRdb itself ran the PCR reads through MiXCR, one entry per CDR3 protein. The table shows approximately 650,000 distinct CDR3 sequences, with about an eighth occurring only once. This clonotype was picked up many times. Its antigen is as yet unknown. The specimen was PBMCs, collected before TCRalphabeta/CD19-depleted stem cell transplant. This TCR derives from a girl aged 2-9 years with congenital amegakaryocytic thrombocytopenia, due to receive a stem cell transplant. This chain joins TRBV5-1 and TRBJ2-5; unclear D gene. CDR3 region: CASSLEGPQETQYF. In nucleotides, the CDR3 is TGCGCCAGCAGCTTGGAAGGACCCCAAGAGACCCAGTACTTC. Full variable domain (missing parts from reference TRBV5-1 and TRBJ2-5): KAGVTQTPRYLIKTRGQQVTLSCSPISGHRSVSWYQQTPGQGLQFLFEYFSETQRNKGNFPGRFSGRQFSNSRSEMNVSTLELGDSALYLCASSLEGPQETQYFGPGTRLLVL.